Given below is one T cell receptor beta chain in context. Its target is unknown. Libraries were prepared by immunoSEQ multiplex PCR; TCRdb keeps only in-frame clonotypes and omits some of them. The sample shows about 45,000 clones, 90% to 95% of them seen only once. The sample comes from a study of T cell clonotyping in hematopoietic cell transplantation. Findings and limits, study-wide: Few recipient clonotypes overlapped donors; over 97% were de novo at given depth. Graft donor and pretransplant recipient Inverse Simpson Index values predicted broader posttransplant TCR diversity. After transplant, recipient diversity fell while pathologically expanded clonotypes grew through day 180. No sorting was done, leaving CD4 and CD8 contributions mixed.

The germline CDR1 and CDR2 sequences are SGHRS and YFSETQ. The V end was cut by 5 bases, the J end by 2 bases, with 11 bases between. The CDR3 contains 13 residues. The sequenced sample was peripheral blood mononuclear cells. The TCR comes from a woman in her 50s in good health. Some clones in this sample may be carry-over from other donors' samples. The chain combines TRBV5-1 with TRBJ2-7; no clear D gene. The CDR3 here is CASSSDRAYEQYF. The CDR3 region has the DNA TGCGCCAGCAGTTCGGACCGGGCCTACGAGCAGTACTTC.